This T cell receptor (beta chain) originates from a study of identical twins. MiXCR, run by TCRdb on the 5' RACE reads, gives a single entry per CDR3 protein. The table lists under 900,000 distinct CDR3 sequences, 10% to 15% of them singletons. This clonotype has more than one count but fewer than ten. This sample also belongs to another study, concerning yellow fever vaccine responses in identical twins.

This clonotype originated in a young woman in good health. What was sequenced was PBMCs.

The CDR3 nucleotides are TGTGCCAGCAGCTTACAGGGTAGTTCAGATACGCAGTATTTT. Residues: CASSLQGSSDTQYF. V usage is TRBV7-7 and J usage is TRBJ2-3; tentative D call: TRBD1 (5 bases). Germline V lookup: CDR1 SSHAT, CDR2 FNYEAQ (reference sequence). Trimming removed 2 bases at V and 4 bases at J, with 10 bases between. CDR3 size: 14 residues.